This is a list of T cell receptor beta chains from one sample in a study of cytomegalovirus exposure and HLA in healthy donors. Repertoires were generated with immunoSEQ multiplex PCR, while TCRdb's copy carries only in-frame clones and drops some. The sample has 200,000 to 250,000 clones, roughly four fifths seen once. Sequencing was done on a sample of PBMCs. The receptors were gathered from a woman aged 40 to 49 in good health and CMV-seronegative. CDR3s include the opening cysteine and the closing phenylalanine or tryptophan. Fields, in order: V gene, clone size, J gene, CDR3 protein. Clone size, where shown, is once, few, many, or a class for clones that have expanded.

v_call: TRBV27; clone_size: -; j_call: TRBJ1-1; cdr3_aa: CASATGKNTEAFF
v_call: TRBV7-9; clone_size: -; j_call: TRBJ1-2; cdr3_aa: CASSGGDSLFYGYTF
v_call: TRBV7-8; clone_size: -; j_call: TRBJ2-5; cdr3_aa: CASSSLTGMLVTQYF
v_call: TRBV7-8; clone_size: few; j_call: TRBJ1-3; cdr3_aa: CASSLGRRGSGNTIYF
v_call: TRBV7-2; clone_size: few; j_call: TRBJ2-1; cdr3_aa: CASSLGLAGDEQFF
v_call: TRBV19; clone_size: -; j_call: TRBJ2-2; cdr3_aa: CASTKTSGRVHGELFF
v_call: TRBV7-9; clone_size: few; j_call: TRBJ1-1; cdr3_aa: CASSLNHGDTEAFF
v_call: TRBV7-9; clone_size: -; j_call: TRBJ1-2; cdr3_aa: CASSPSGSHGYTF
v_call: TRBV5-6; clone_size: many; j_call: TRBJ2-1; cdr3_aa: CASSFAPGLGYNEQFF
v_call: TRBV9; clone_size: -; j_call: TRBJ1-4; cdr3_aa: CASSAWTGEKLFF
v_call: TRBV7-9; clone_size: -; j_call: TRBJ2-2; cdr3_aa: CASSTHRGDTGELFF
v_call: TRBV6-1; clone_size: -; j_call: TRBJ2-5; cdr3_aa: CASTPSWRPGETQYF
v_call: TRBV2; clone_size: -; j_call: TRBJ2-6; cdr3_aa: CASSVTGDRVSSGANVLTF
v_call: TRBV7-9; clone_size: once; j_call: TRBJ1-4; cdr3_aa: CASKKSILGEELFF
v_call: TRBV15; clone_size: -; j_call: TRBJ1-1; cdr3_aa: CATSRDWGSGTEAFF
v_call: TRBV2; clone_size: -; j_call: TRBJ2-6; cdr3_aa: CASGLFSGANVLTF
v_call: TRBV25-1; clone_size: -; j_call: TRBJ2-2; cdr3_aa: CASSGGPIWNTGELFF
v_call: TRBV7-6; clone_size: few; j_call: TRBJ1-1; cdr3_aa: CASSLNRGPNTEAFF
v_call: TRBV19; clone_size: -; j_call: TRBJ1-1; cdr3_aa: CASISRAGKDTEAFF
v_call: TRBV18; clone_size: once; j_call: TRBJ2-7; cdr3_aa: CASSDFGTVSYEQYF
v_call: TRBV5-1; clone_size: -; j_call: TRBJ2-3; cdr3_aa: CASSQDPGLASTDTQYF
v_call: TRBV30; clone_size: -; j_call: TRBJ2-5; cdr3_aa: CAWTTGIQGETQYF
v_call: TRBV7-2; clone_size: once; j_call: TRBJ2-1; cdr3_aa: CASSPTTLSGLYNEQFF
v_call: TRBV28; clone_size: -; j_call: TRBJ1-2; cdr3_aa: CASSWDRVGGYTF
v_call: TRBV30; clone_size: -; j_call: TRBJ2-3; cdr3_aa: CAWEIAGVRNTQYF
v_call: TRBV7-9; clone_size: -; j_call: TRBJ1-5; cdr3_aa: CASSLGAWGGSNQPQHF
v_call: TRBV5-1; clone_size: -; j_call: TRBJ1-1; cdr3_aa: CASSVRDRLNTEAFF
v_call: TRBV10-3; clone_size: -; j_call: TRBJ2-5; cdr3_aa: CAISEGGGGLETQYF